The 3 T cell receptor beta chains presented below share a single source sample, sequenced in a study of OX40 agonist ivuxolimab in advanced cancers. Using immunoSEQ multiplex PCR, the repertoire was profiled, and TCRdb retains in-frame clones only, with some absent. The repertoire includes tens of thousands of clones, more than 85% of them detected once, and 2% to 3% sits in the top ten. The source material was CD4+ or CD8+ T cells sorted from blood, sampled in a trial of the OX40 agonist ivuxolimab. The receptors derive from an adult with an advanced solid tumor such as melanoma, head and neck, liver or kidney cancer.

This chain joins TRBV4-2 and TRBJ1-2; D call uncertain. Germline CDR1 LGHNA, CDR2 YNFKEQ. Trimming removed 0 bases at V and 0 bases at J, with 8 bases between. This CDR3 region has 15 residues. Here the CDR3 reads CASSQDLMANYGYTF. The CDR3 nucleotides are TGTGCCAGCAGCCAAGATCTGATGGCTAACTATGGCTACACCTTC.

The DNA of the CDR3 is TGTGCCAGCAGTTTACGGGGCGCGGGGGCTAACTATGGCTACACCTTC. Translated, it gives CASSLRGAGANYGYTF. This chain uses TRBV27 with TRBJ1-2; possible D gene TRBD1, 5 bases. The CDR3 has 16 residues. From germline, CDR1 is MNHEY and CDR2 SMNVEV (reference sequence). Trimming pared 2 bases from V and 0 bases from J, leaving 13 bases between.

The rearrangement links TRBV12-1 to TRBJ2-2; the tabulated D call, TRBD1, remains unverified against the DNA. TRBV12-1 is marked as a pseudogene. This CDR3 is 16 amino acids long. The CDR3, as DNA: TGTGCCAGCAGCTTTGTTCAGGGCGGAGACACCGGGGAGCTGTTTTTT. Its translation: CASSFVQGGDTGELFF.